The following is a T cell receptor (beta chain) sequence with its context. As yet, its antigen is unknown. Some clones are missing from TCRdb's copy, which holds only in-frame ones; the method was immunoSEQ multiplex PCR. The sample contains over 55,000 clones, roughly 80% of which appear only once. These data belong to a study of memory CD4+ T cells and cytomegalovirus serostatus. Findings and limits, study-wide: The CMV-associated TCR signature appears largely within the CD4+ memory repertoire. CD4+ memory repertoires contained about 40% of the 164 reported CMV TCRbeta sequences.

The sort gate was single viable CD3+CD4+CD8-CD45RO+ cells for memory CD4+ T cells. The V gene's germline CDR1 is SGDLS and CDR2 YYNGEE. The CDR3 is 15 amino acids. V was clipped by 4 bases and J by 10 bases; unmatched bases: 7. The TCR was taken from an adult in good health and CMV-seronegative. Sequencing input: memory CD4+ T cells from blood. The chain links TRBV9 to TRBJ1-6; 11 bases line up with TRBD1. The CDR3, as DNA: TGTGCCAGCAGCCCCCGGACAGGGGGCAACTCACCCCTCCACTTT. Translating gives CASSPRTGGNSPLHF.